The 25 T cell receptor beta chains below all came from one sample that was sequenced in a study of blood T cells in healthy people across ages. Through a sample-barcoded 5' primer and a J-beta primer mix, a second PCR was run for roughly 6 to 11 cycles. TCRdb re-called the 5' RACE reads with MiXCR, one entry per CDR3 protein. This table has 1.5 million to 2 million distinct CDR3 sequences, approximately 50% appearing once. Sequences were obtained from blood. All receptors derive from a woman aged 40 to 50 in good health.

This clonotype has a handful of counts. The chain is built from TRBV6-2 or TRBV6-3 and TRBJ2-6, with D perhaps TRBD1 (6 bases). The CDR3 extends over 16 amino acids. Germline assignment: CDR1 MNHEY and CDR2 SVGEGT. V dropped 5 bases and J dropped 0 bases, with 11 bases sitting between them. CDR3: CASSRDTVSGANVLTF. The CDR3, as DNA: TGTGCCAGCAGTCGGGACACCGTCTCTGGGGCCAACGTCCTGACTTTC.

The chain carries TRBV4-1 and TRBJ1-5, with a tentative D call TRBD1 (5 bases). V lost 3 bases and J lost 6, with 12 bases in between. Germline CDR1 reads MGHRA; CDR2 reads YSYEKL. CDR3 size: 14 residues. The CDR3 is CASSHGQGGQPQHF. In DNA form, the CDR3 reads TGCGCCAGCAGCCATGGCCAGGGCGGTCAGCCCCAGCATTTT.

This clonotype has a handful of counts. This chain links TRBV6-2 or TRBV6-3 with TRBJ1-2, with D perhaps TRBD1 (5 bases). The CDR3 contains 15 residues. Germline V gene data show CDR1 as MNHEY and CDR2 as SVGEGT. V was shortened by 6 bases and J by 4 bases, with 18 bases between the two germline ends. CDR3 protein: CASRIRDGAFYGYTF. For the CDR3, the DNA is TGTGCCAGCAGAATCCGGGACGGGGCCTTCTATGGCTACACCTTC.

The rearrangement joins TRBV5-1 to TRBJ1-1, with TRBD1 identical over 7 bases. This CDR3 is built from 15 residues. Germline V CDR1 and CDR2: SGHRS, YFSETQ. Trimming cost V 4 bases and J 3 bases; bases outside gene matches: 9. CDR3 nucleotide sequence: TGCGCCAGCAGCGGGAGACAGGGTAAGGACACTGAAGCTTTCTTT. This sequence encodes CASSGRQGKDTEAFF.

The J gene is TRBJ2-3, the V gene TRBV20-1, with D possibly being TRBD2 (5 bases). Germline CDR1 reads DFQATT; CDR2 reads SNEGSKA (reference sequence). Trimming stripped 6 bases from V and 12 bases from J, with 7 bases between. The CDR3 spans 8 residues. CDR3 coding DNA: TGCAGTGCGGAGGCCCAGTATTTT. Amino acid sequence: CSAEAQYF.

The V and J genes are TRBV11-2 and TRBJ2-3; a weak D match, TRBD2 (7 bases). Germline lookup yields CDR1 SGHAT and CDR2 FQNNGV. The CDR3 consists of 22 residues. V lost 0 bases, J lost 0 bases, and 28 bases lay in between. The CDR3: CASSLEGQFGGSIAGSTDTQYF. CDR3 nucleotide sequence: TGTGCCAGCAGCTTAGAGGGCCAGTTCGGGGGCTCGATAGCGGGCAGCACAGATACGCAGTATTTT.

This sequence joins TRBV18 and TRBJ1-5, with 7 bases aligning to TRBD1. Trimming took 1 base from V and 7 from J; bases not matched to a gene: 7. Germline V gives CDR1 KGHSH, CDR2 LQKENI. The CDR3 totals 15 residues. CDR3 bases: TGTGCCAGCTCACCACAAGGACAGGCGAAGCAGCCCCAGCATTTT. This gives the protein CASSPQGQAKQPQHF. The whole variable domain, remainder taken from reference TRBV18 and TRBJ1-5, is NAGVMQNPRHLVRRRGQEARLRCSPMKGHSHVYWYRQLPEEGLKFMVYLQKENIIDESGMPKERFSAEFPKEGPSILRIQQVVRGDSAAYFCASSPQGQAKQPQHFGDGTRLSIL.

The V call is TRBV12-3 or TRBV12-4, the J call TRBJ2-3; TRBD2 matches 12 bases. The CDR3 has 15 residues. The J segment lost 7 bases and the V segment lost 5 bases, leaving 7 bases of the junction unmatched. In DNA, the CDR3 is TGTGCCAGCAGTCCACCTAGCGGGGGGGCCAATACGCAGTATTTT. It is translated as CASSPPSGGANTQYF.

This chain links TRBV18 with TRBJ2-5; possibly TRBD2 for D (5 bases). The germline V gene encodes CDR1 KGHSH and CDR2 LQKENI. Trimming left V 2 bases short and J 2 bases short, with 9 bases between. There are 14 residues in the CDR3. The CDR3 reads CASSPIEGQETQYF. The CDR3 coding sequence is TGTGCCAGCTCACCAATAGAGGGTCAAGAGACCCAGTACTTC.

The chain combines TRBV5-6 with TRBJ2-5, with D maybe TRBD1 (5 bases). V lost 4 bases and J lost 7, with 26 bases in between. The CDR3 extends over 17 amino acids. CDR1 is SGHDT and CDR2 is YYEEEE in the germline V gene. The CDR3 is CASSPRRGNHGFGTQYF. Here the CDR3 DNA reads TGTGCCAGCAGCCCCCGTAGGGGCAATCATGGTTTCGGGACCCAGTACTTC.

The chain has TRBV28 and TRBJ2-7; 7 bases line up with TRBD1. CDR1 is MDHEN, CDR2 SYDVKM, per germline. There are 14 residues in the CDR3. Trimming at V came to 6 bases and at J to 2 bases, leaving 7 bases not matched to a gene. CDR3 protein: CASSPPRGPYEQYF. The CDR3 bases are TGTGCCAGCAGCCCACCGAGGGGGCCCTACGAGCAGTACTTC.

This clonotype was detected a few times. The rearrangement uses TRBV6-6 and TRBJ2-3; 9 nucleotides line up with TRBD2. The CDR3 is 17 amino acids. CDR1 is MNHNY, CDR2 SVGAGI, per germline (reference sequence). Losses at the gene ends were 2 bases for V and 4 bases for J; bases not matched to a gene: 10. The CDR3 DNA follows: TGTGCCAGCAGTTACGATAGGCTAGCGGGGATACCAGATACGCAGTATTTT. Translating gives CASSYDRLAGIPDTQYF.

This sequence joins TRBV7-3 and TRBJ2-3, with TRBD2 matching over 9 bases. J gave up 2 bases and V 3 bases, and 6 bases lay outside the gene matches. Germline-derived CDR1 and CDR2 are SGHTA and FQGTGA. The CDR3 is 16 amino acids. The CDR3 reads CASSLGLALNTDTQYF. CDR3 DNA sequence: TGTGCCAGCAGCTTGGGACTAGCCCTAAACACAGATACGCAGTATTTT.

The chain uses TRBV29-1 and TRBJ1-5; D remains unclear. CDR1 SQVTM and CDR2 ANQGSEA come from the germline V gene. The CDR3 is 13 amino acids. The V and J ends lost 4 bases and 5 bases respectively, with 12 bases between them. The DNA of the CDR3 is TGCAGCGTTGCCGGACCAGTAGATCAGCCCCAGCATTTT. Its translation: CSVAGPVDQPQHF. Together with reference TRBV29-1 and TRBJ1-5, the CDR3 gives the full variable domain: SAVISQKPSRDICQRGTSLTIQCQVDSQVTMMFWYRQQPGQSLTLIATANQGSEATYESGFVIDKFPISRPNLTFSTLTVSNMSPEDSSIYLCSVAGPVDQPQHFGDGTRLSIL.

This chain connects TRBV18 to TRBJ2-5, with D possibly TRBD1 on 6 matching bases. Germline V gene sequence: CDR1 KGHSH, CDR2 LQKENI. V lost 2 bases and J lost 7, with 17 bases in between. The CDR3 consists of 15 residues. The CDR3 here is CASSPRGQSFGTQYF. DNA for the CDR3: TGTGCCAGCTCACCAAGAGGACAGAGTTTTGGGACCCAGTACTTC.

V usage is TRBV4-1 and J usage is TRBJ2-1; TRBD1 aligns across 7 bases. J gave up 8 bases and V 5 bases, and 9 bases lay outside the gene matches. This CDR3 region has 14 residues. Germline V gene data show CDR1 as MGHRA and CDR2 as YSYEKL. The DNA of the CDR3 is TGCGCCAGCAGCGAAAACAGGGGTCGCGATGAGCAGTTCTTC. Its protein is CASSENRGRDEQFF.

This clonotype was seen a handful of times. The V gene is TRBV5-8, the J gene TRBJ2-3; 11 positions agree with TRBD1. CDR3 length: 17 amino acids. V lost 0 bases to trimming and J lost 4 bases; unmatched junction nucleotides: 7. Germline-derived CDR1 and CDR2 are SGHTS and YDEGEE. The CDR3 sequence: CASSLVADRGRADTQYF. The CDR3 nucleotides read TGTGCCAGCAGCTTGGTGGCGGACAGGGGGCGCGCAGATACGCAGTATTTT.

This clonotype appeared a few times. This chain links TRBV12-3 or TRBV12-4 with TRBJ1-6; 10 bases match TRBD1. Germline trimming cut 8 bases from V and 8 bases from J; bases unmatched to any gene: 6. CDR3 length equals 14 residues. In DNA, the CDR3 is TGTGCCAGCGGCACAGGGACAGGGGATTCACCCCTCCACTTT. Protein sequence: CASGTGTGDSPLHF.

The chain carries TRBV7-2 and TRBJ1-4; the D gene is possibly TRBD1 (5 bases). V lost 7 bases to trimming and J lost 5 bases, with 11 bases between them. Germline lookup yields CDR1 SGHTA and CDR2 FQGNSA. The CDR3 runs to 13 residues. The CDR3 sequence is CASTRGFNEKLFF. CDR3 nucleotides: TGTGCCAGCACCCGGGGGTTCAATGAAAAACTGTTTTTT.

V gene TRBV6-2 or TRBV6-3 combines with J gene TRBJ2-7; the D is unclear. CDR1 MNHEY and CDR2 SVGEGT come from the germline V gene. This CDR3 has 11 residues. V dropped 8 bases and J dropped 7 bases, with 12 bases sitting between them. The CDR3 loop is CASAHGNEQYF. CDR3 DNA: TGTGCCAGCGCACACGGCAATGAGCAGTACTTC.

This sequence joins TRBV28 and TRBJ2-5; 9 nucleotides match TRBD1. In germline, CDR1 is MDHEN, CDR2 SYDVKM. With V trimmed by 7 bases and J by 5 bases, 20 bases remained unmatched. This CDR3 is built from 18 residues. CDR3 DNA sequence: TGTGCCAGCACCTCCCCAGTGGGACAGGGACAATTCACGGAGACCCAGTACTTC. Protein product: CASTSPVGQGQFTETQYF.

The V call is TRBV7-9, the J call TRBJ2-5, with 8 bases identical to TRBD1. Germline lookup yields CDR1 SEHNR and CDR2 FQNEAQ (reference sequence). The CDR3 length is 15 residues. J was trimmed by 4 bases and V by 3 bases; bases with no gene match: 7. The CDR3 region is CASSLDREKRETQYF. The DNA of the CDR3 is TGTGCCAGCAGCTTGGACAGGGAGAAAAGAGAGACCCAGTACTTC.

The CDR3 nucleotides are TGTGCCATCAGTGAGGCTCAGCCGTATGGCTACACCTTC. It yields the protein CAISEAQPYGYTF. The V call is TRBV10-3, the J call TRBJ1-2; D ambiguous. V dropped 2 bases and J dropped 5 bases, with 9 bases sitting between them. This CDR3 has 13 amino acids. Germline values: CDR1 ENHRY, CDR2 SYGVKD.

Details on this clonotype: At one end, the junction sequence differs from germline, possibly due to a read error. The rearrangement joins TRBV24-1 to TRBJ2-3; D is undetermined. Germline V CDR1 and CDR2: KGHDR, SFDVKD. The CDR3 totals 15 residues. In DNA, the CDR3 is TGTGCCTCCAGTGACCGAACAGAACTCACAGATACGCAGTATTTT. Protein: CASSDRTELTDTQYF.

CDR3 nucleotide sequence: TGCAGTGCCCCAGCGGCAGATACGCAGTATTTT. Residues: CSAPAADTQYF. The chain couples TRBV20-1 to TRBJ2-3, with D perhaps TRBD2 (5 bases). This CDR3 has 11 amino acids. The germline V and J ends were trimmed by 6 bases and 4 bases, with 8 bases remaining between them. Germline CDR1 is DFQATT and CDR2 is SNEGSKA (reference sequence).